Below, 2 T cell receptor beta chains from the same sample are listed, as sequenced in a study of blood T cell repertoires in COVID-19. TCRdb's table, derived via immunoSEQ multiplex PCR, lists solely in-frame clones and lacks some. The data contain about 150,000 clones, roughly 86% of them seen just once; the ten biggest clones take up 13% to 15%. Sequencing was done on a sample of peripheral blood. Every receptor here comes from a human donor with acute or convalescent COVID-19. The donor label of this sample is uncertain.

The chain combines TRBV7-9 with TRBJ2-1; 7 nucleotides line up with TRBD1. Germline assignment: CDR1 SEHNR and CDR2 FQNEAQ (reference sequence). This CDR3 region has 16 residues. The trim removed 5 bases at V and 4 bases at J, leaving 11 bases unmatched. The CDR3 reads CASSPLTGPSYNEQFF. In nucleotides, the CDR3 is TGTGCCAGCAGCCCCCTGACAGGGCCTTCATACAATGAGCAGTTCTTC.

The V gene is TRBV5-1, the J gene TRBJ1-1; D is possibly TRBD1 (5 bases). Germline lookup yields CDR1 SGHRS and CDR2 YFSETQ. The V and J ends lost 1 base and 4 bases respectively, with 23 bases between them. The CDR3 has 18 amino acids. The CDR3 region has the DNA TGCGCCAGCAGCTTGAAATCAGCAGGGTCGGTTATCGGCACTGAAGCTTTCTTT. It encodes CASSLKSAGSVIGTEAFF.